A single sample gave rise to the 18 T cell receptor beta chains below, sequenced in a study of siplizumab effects on memory and regulatory T cells (dated by TCRdb to between 2018 and 2020). Receptors were amplified or captured by the immunoSEQ multiplex PCR assay. TCRdb stores this immuneACCESS table with in-frame sequences only. Part of the clones is absent; in the studies checked, under half of the shortfall reflects unresolved V genes, and no reason is known for the rest. This sample holds 75,000 to 100,000 clones; 90% to 95% were observed only once. Approximately 1.5% of the sample is held by the ten biggest clonotypes. Sequencing was done on a sample of non-Treg CD4+ T cells sorted from blood. What the cell subset or site label conveys for this sample: FACS-sorted unstimulated CD4+ non-regulatory T cells. All receptors come from a human donor in good health.

This chain connects TRBV28 to TRBJ2-1; 10 bases map to TRBD1. J lost 6 bases, V lost 6 bases, and 11 bases had no gene match. Germline V gene lookup returns CDR1 MDHEN and CDR2 SYDVKM. There are 16 residues in the CDR3. CDR3 loop: CASSLKGTGVRNEQFF. CDR3 nucleotide sequence: TGTGCCAGCAGCCTAAAAGGGACAGGGGTCCGCAATGAGCAGTTCTTC.

This clone has only one observation. The V and J genes are TRBV14 and TRBJ2-7, with D perhaps assigned TRBD1 or TRBD2 (5 bases each). This CDR3 region has 14 residues. Germline V CDR1 and CDR2: SGHDN, FVKESK. V shed 6 bases and J shed 3 bases, with 15 bases lying between them. CDR3 bases: TGTGCCAGCAGTTCGAGGGGAATTGACTACGAGCAGTACTTC. As protein: CASSSRGIDYEQYF.

The chain combines TRBV7-9 with TRBJ2-7; 10 bases align to TRBD2. Germline V gene sequence: CDR1 SEHNR, CDR2 FQNEAQ (reference sequence). With V trimmed by 4 bases and J by 5 bases, 8 bases remained unmatched. CDR3 size: 15 residues. The CDR3 DNA follows: TGTGCCAGCAGCTCCTCAGCGGGAGGGCATCACGAGCAGTACTTC. Its translation: CASSSSAGGHHEQYF. Complete variable domain (other parts from reference TRBV7-9 and TRBJ2-7): DTGVSQNPRHKITKRGQNVTFRCDPISEHNRLYWYRQTLGQGPEFLTYFQNEAQLEKSRLLSDRFSAERPKGSFSTLEIQRTEQGDSAMYLCASSSSAGGHHEQYFGPGTRLTVT.

V gene TRBV30 combines with J gene TRBJ1-1, with no clear D. CDR1 is GTSNPN, CDR2 SVGIG, per germline (reference sequence). Deletions cut 3 bases from V and 8 bases from J, with 10 bases between. The CDR3 is 11 residues long. In DNA form, the CDR3 reads TGTGCCTGGAGAAGAGACGGGGAAGCTTTCTTT. The encoded protein is CAWRRDGEAFF.

The chain carries TRBV7-9 and TRBJ2-4, with D maybe TRBD1 (5 bases). Germline V gene sequence: CDR1 SEHNR, CDR2 FQNEAQ (reference sequence). The CDR3 covers 14 residues. V was clipped by 5 bases and J by 0 bases, with 8 bases between them. The CDR3: CASSIDRAKNIQYF. The CDR3 region has the DNA TGTGCCAGCAGCATCGACAGAGCCAAAAACATTCAGTACTTC.

V is TRBV9 and J is TRBJ2-5; a possible D gene is TRBD1 (6 bases). This CDR3 has 14 residues. V dropped 4 bases and J dropped 4 bases, with 14 bases sitting between them. Per the germline V gene, CDR1 is SGDLS and CDR2 is YYNGEE. DNA of the CDR3: TGTGCCAGCAGCATAAACACAGGGTCAGAGACCCAGTACTTC. As protein: CASSINTGSETQYF.

The chain uses TRBV2 and TRBJ1-3; D is unresolved. V was trimmed by 4 bases and J by 0 bases, leaving 7 bases between them. The germline gives CDR1 SNHLY, CDR2 FYNNEI. This CDR3 is 14 amino acids long. CDR3 sequence (DNA): TGTGCCAGCAGTGTGAGATCCTCTGGAAACACCATATATTTT. It codes for CASSVRSSGNTIYF.

This sequence joins TRBV7-3 and TRBJ2-2; the D is unclear. The V end lost 2 bases, the J end lost 4 bases, and 8 bases lay between the germline ends. CDR3 size: 14 residues. Germline V gives CDR1 SGHTA, CDR2 FQGTGA. This CDR3 is CASSLLLITGELFF. DNA of the CDR3: TGTGCCAGCAGCTTACTACTGATCACCGGGGAGCTGTTTTTT.

V gene TRBV14 combines with J gene TRBJ2-5; no reliable D call. The germline gives CDR1 SGHDN, CDR2 FVKESK. This CDR3 has 12 residues. V lost 1 base, J lost 5 bases, and 5 bases lay in between. The CDR3 DNA is TGTGCCAGCAGCCAAGTCAGGGAGACCCAGTACTTC. This codes for CASSQVRETQYF.

The V call is TRBV30, the J call TRBJ1-4, with a tentative D call TRBD1 (5 bases). V was pared by 0 bases and J by 5 bases, with 13 bases between. This CDR3 contains 15 residues. CDR1 is GTSNPN, CDR2 SVGIG, per germline (reference sequence). CDR3 protein: CAWSVLQGPNEKLFF. CDR3 bases: TGTGCCTGGAGTGTACTGCAGGGCCCAAATGAAAAACTGTTTTTT.

The chain combines TRBV4-1 with TRBJ2-7, with 7 bases lining up with TRBD2. Germline lookup yields CDR1 MGHRA and CDR2 YSYEKL. This CDR3 is built from 13 residues. J lost 9 bases, V lost 5 bases, and 10 bases had no gene match. The CDR3: CASSGAWGEGQYF. The CDR3 DNA reads as TGCGCCAGCAGCGGGGCCTGGGGGGAGGGGCAGTACTTC.

This chain uses TRBV2 with TRBJ2-1, with D possibly matching TRBD2 (6 bases). Per germline, CDR1 SNHLY and CDR2 FYNNEI. V was shortened by 9 bases and J by 0 bases, with 12 bases between the two germline ends. This CDR3 region has 14 residues. CDR3 sequence reads: CASTGTLSYNEQFF. CDR3 in DNA: TGTGCCAGTACCGGGACTCTCTCCTACAATGAGCAGTTCTTC.

This sequence joins TRBV30 and TRBJ1-2, with a possible D match to TRBD1 (6 bases). Germline V gene lookup returns CDR1 GTSNPN and CDR2 SVGIG (reference sequence). Trimming pared 0 bases from V and 8 bases from J, leaving 16 bases between. The CDR3 has 14 amino acids. Here the CDR3 reads CAWSVQRGAGGYTF. CDR3 DNA: TGTGCCTGGAGTGTACAAAGGGGGGCAGGCGGCTACACCTTC.

The gene calls are TRBV29-1 and TRBJ2-7; 12 bases align to TRBD2. Trimming took 5 bases from V and 4 from J; bases not matched to a gene: 3. The CDR3 length is 13 residues. The germline V gene encodes CDR1 SQVTM and CDR2 ANQGSEA. The CDR3 DNA follows: TGCAGCGTTCTAGCGGGAGGGGATTACGAGCAGTACTTC. This translates into CSVLAGGDYEQYF.

The V call is TRBV11-2, the J call TRBJ2-1, with D unclear. The CDR3 is 14 amino acids. Germline CDR1 reads SGHAT; CDR2 reads FQNNGV. The V end lost 2 bases, the J end lost 8 bases, and 13 bases lay between the germline ends. The CDR3 reads CASSLLVIQYEQFF. The CDR3 nucleotides are TGTGCCAGCAGCTTACTAGTTATTCAGTATGAGCAGTTCTTC.

This clone was recorded once. The V and J genes are TRBV11-2 and TRBJ1-4; D not certain. CDR1 and CDR2 (germline): SGHAT, FQNNGV. The CDR3 sequence is 15 residues long. The V end lost 1 base, the J end lost 7 bases, and 13 bases lay between the germline ends. For the CDR3, the DNA is TGTGCCAGCAGCTTAGGTCACGTGTTAGGTGAAAAACTGTTTTTT. Amino acid sequence: CASSLGHVLGEKLFF. Drawing the rest from reference TRBV11-2 and TRBJ1-4, the complete variable domain is EAGVAQSPRYKIIEKRQSVAFWCNPISGHATLYWYQQILGQGPKLLIQFQNNGVVDDSQLPKDRFSAERLKGVDSTLKIQPAKLEDSAVYLCASSLGHVLGEKLFFGSGTQLSVL.

The chain uses TRBV14 and TRBJ2-7; 7 nucleotides line up with TRBD2. The germline V gene encodes CDR1 SGHDN and CDR2 FVKESK. Losses at the gene ends were 0 bases for V and 9 bases for J; bases not matched to a gene: 8. The CDR3 contains 14 residues. CDR3 sequence: CASSQEILGEGQYF. DNA for the CDR3: TGTGCCAGCAGCCAAGAAATCCTGGGGGAGGGGCAGTACTTC. Drawing the rest from reference TRBV14 and TRBJ2-7, the complete variable domain is EAGVTQFPSHSVIEKGQTVTLRCDPISGHDNLYWYRRVMGKEIKFLLHFVKESKQDESGMPNNRFLAERTGGTYSTLKVQPAELEDSGVYFCASSQEILGEGQYFGPGTRLTVT.

The chain has TRBV15 and TRBJ2-1; 9 bases are shared with TRBD2. Germline CDR1 LNHNV, CDR2 YYDKDF (reference sequence). Losses at the gene ends were 1 base for V and 7 bases for J; bases not matched to a gene: 14. CDR3 length equals 18 residues. For the CDR3, the DNA is TGTGCCACCAGCAGAGGGTGGACGGGGGCGGGAGGGCCAAATGAGCAGTTCTTC. Translated: CATSRGWTGAGGPNEQFF.